The 11 T cell receptor beta chains listed next were all sequenced from one sample in a study of blood T cell repertoires in COVID-19. Only in-frame clones appear in the TCRdb table, and some are missing; sequencing was by immunoSEQ multiplex PCR. This table has under 60,000 clones, about 77% appearing once. Sequenced: peripheral blood. These receptors came from a human donor in a cohort sampled during active COVID-19.

This rearrangement joins TRBV6-6 to TRBJ1-5; 7 bases map to TRBD1. Unmatched junction bases numbered 12, after V lost 6 bases and J lost 4 bases. Germline V gives CDR1 MNHNY, CDR2 SVGAGI (reference sequence). The CDR3 is 16 amino acids. This CDR3 is CASSYRGQGENQPQHF. CDR3 DNA: TGTGCCAGCAGCTACCGGGGGCAGGGGGAGAATCAGCCCCAGCATTTT.

The J gene is TRBJ1-1, the V gene TRBV19, with 8 bases lining up with TRBD1. The length of the CDR3 is 14 residues. Per germline, CDR1 LNHDA and CDR2 SQIVND (reference sequence). Trimming cost V 4 bases and J 5 bases; bases outside gene matches: 6. The CDR3 region has the DNA TGTGCCAGTAGTAGCCAGGGGGCTGGAACTGAAGCTTTCTTT. Translation: CASSSQGAGTEAFF.

This chain links TRBV5-4 with TRBJ2-5; TRBD1 aligns across 10 bases. In germline, CDR1 is SGHNT, CDR2 YYREEE (reference sequence). The CDR3 covers 14 residues. The ends lost 3 bases at V and 5 bases at J; junction bases unmatched: 4. The CDR3 loop is CASSSDRGRETQYF. The CDR3 DNA sequence: TGTGCCAGCAGCTCGGACAGGGGGAGGGAGACCCAGTACTTC.

The count of this clone is one. The rearrangement joins TRBV27 to TRBJ2-7, with TRBD2 identical over 10 bases. The CDR3 is 15 amino acids. V dropped 6 bases and J dropped 2; count of bases not matched to a gene: 7. The germline V gene has CDR1 MNHEY and CDR2 SMNVEV (reference sequence). The CDR3 DNA is TGTGCCAGCAGCCGGACTAGCGGAGCCCCCTACGAGCAGTACTTC. Encoded protein: CASSRTSGAPYEQYF.

This clone was seen only once. The chain carries TRBV10-3 and TRBJ1-1, with 7 bases aligning to TRBD1. Germline loops: CDR1 ENHRY, CDR2 SYGVKD. This CDR3 is 14 amino acids long. Trimming at V came to 3 bases and at J to 0 bases, leaving 1 base not matched to a gene. The chain's CDR3 is CAISEQGLNTEAFF. The CDR3 nucleotides are TGTGCCATCAGTGAACAGGGGCTGAACACTGAAGCTTTCTTT.

The J gene is TRBJ2-3, the V gene TRBV10-2; TRBD2 agrees at 15 bases. The ends lost 6 bases at V and 4 bases at J; junction bases unmatched: 2. The CDR3 runs to 15 residues. Germline V gene data show CDR1 as WSHSY and CDR2 as SAAADI. CDR3 sequence reads: CASSGTSGGSDTQYF. For the CDR3, the DNA is TGCGCCAGCAGCGGGACTAGCGGGGGGTCAGATACGCAGTATTTT.

The count of this clone is one. The chain recombines TRBV5-1 with TRBJ1-3; TRBD1 aligns across 8 bases. CDR3 length: 21 amino acids. The ends lost 4 bases at V and 1 base at J; junction bases unmatched: 22. The germline V gene encodes CDR1 SGHRS and CDR2 YFSETQ. DNA of the CDR3: TGCGCCAGCAGCGAGAAACCGACAGGGGCGCACCTAGTTGTTTCTGGAAACACCATATATTTT. It is translated as CASSEKPTGAHLVVSGNTIYF.

The chain combines TRBV18 with TRBJ1-2, with 8 bases matching TRBD1. The CDR3 is made up of 14 amino acids. V shed 6 bases, J shed 3 bases, and the junction held 6 bases outside the gene matches. Germline lookup yields CDR1 KGHSH and CDR2 LQKENI. The CDR3 here is CASSRQGTDYGYTF. DNA for the CDR3: TGTGCCAGCTCCCGACAGGGGACAGACTATGGCTACACCTTC.

This clone occurred a few times. The chain links TRBV7-6 to TRBJ1-1; 10 positions match TRBD1. This CDR3 is built from 13 residues. The germline V gene encodes CDR1 SGHVS and CDR2 FNYEAQ. The V and J ends lost 5 bases and 11 bases, in that order; junction bases with no gene match: 8. The CDR3 nucleotides read TGTGCCAGCAGCCCTGACAGGGGGCGGGAGGCTTTCTTT. It is translated as CASSPDRGREAFF.

V and J are TRBV7-2 and TRBJ2-5; D perhaps matches TRBD2 (6 bases). Germline CDR1 and CDR2: SGHTA and FQGNSA. The ends were cut back, 2 bases at V and 2 bases at J, with 12 bases in the middle. CDR3 length: 15 amino acids. CDR3 bases: TGTGCCAGCAGCTTATCAAGGCTAGCGCAAGAGACCCAGTACTTC. This translates into CASSLSRLAQETQYF.

This clone was found once. The rearrangement uses TRBV11-2 and TRBJ2-7, with 9 bases that match TRBD2. Germline values: CDR1 SGHAT, CDR2 FQNNGV. This CDR3 spans 15 amino acids. V lost 5 bases to trimming and J lost 4 bases; unmatched junction nucleotides: 9. In DNA form, the CDR3 reads TGTGCCAGCAGCCCATGGGGGGGACTAGCTTACGAGCAGTACTTC. This translates into CASSPWGGLAYEQYF.